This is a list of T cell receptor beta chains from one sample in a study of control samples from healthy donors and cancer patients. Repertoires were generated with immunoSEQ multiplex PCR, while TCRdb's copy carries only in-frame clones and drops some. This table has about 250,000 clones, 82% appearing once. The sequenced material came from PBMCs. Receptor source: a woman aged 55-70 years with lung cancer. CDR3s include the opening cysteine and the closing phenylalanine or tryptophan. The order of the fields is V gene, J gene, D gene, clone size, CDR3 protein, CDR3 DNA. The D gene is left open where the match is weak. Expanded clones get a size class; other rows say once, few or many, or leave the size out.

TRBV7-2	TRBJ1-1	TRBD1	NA	CASSMGTVSMNTEAFF	TGTGCCAGCAGCATGGGGACAGTTTCCATGAACACTGAAGCTTTCTTT
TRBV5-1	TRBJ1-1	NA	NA	CASSSGQMNTEAFF	TGCGCCAGCAGCTCGGGACAAATGAACACTGAAGCTTTCTTT
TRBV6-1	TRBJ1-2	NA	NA	CASSEDGGLRDGYTF	TGTGCCAGCAGTGAAGACGGGGGATTAAGGGATGGCTACACCTTC
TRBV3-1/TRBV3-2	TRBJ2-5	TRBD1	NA	CASSQGQGNQETQYF	TGTGCCAGCAGCCAAGGACAGGGGAACCAAGAGACCCAGTACTTC
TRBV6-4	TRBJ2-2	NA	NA	CASTRSPGTGELFF	TGTGCCAGCACAAGAAGTCCTGGGACCGGGGAGCTGTTTTTT
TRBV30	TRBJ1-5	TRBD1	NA	CAWGGQGASQPQHF	TGTGCCTGGGGCGGACAGGGGGCTTCTCAGCCCCAGCATTTT
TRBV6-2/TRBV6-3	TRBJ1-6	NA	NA	CASSYQGMGSPLHF	TGTGCCAGCAGTTACCAGGGAATGGGTTCACCCCTCCACTTT
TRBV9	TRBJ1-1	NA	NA	CASGVQLNTEAFF	TGTGCCAGCGGGGTACAACTGAACACTGAAGCTTTCTTT
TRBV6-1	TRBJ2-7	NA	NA	CASSDRRDAYEQYF	TGTGCCAGCAGTGATAGGCGGGACGCCTACGAGCAGTACTTC
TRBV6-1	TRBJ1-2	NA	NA	CASSENLPAGLYGYTF	TGTGCCAGCAGTGAAAACCTCCCGGCAGGCCTCTATGGCTACACCTTC
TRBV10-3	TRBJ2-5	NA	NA	CAIKAGSEETQYF	TGTGCCATCAAGGCGGGGTCCGAAGAGACCCAGTACTTC
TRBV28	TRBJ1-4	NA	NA	CASSSFAGPHNEKLFF	TGTGCCAGCAGTTCCTTCGCCGGGCCGCATAATGAAAAACTGTTTTTT
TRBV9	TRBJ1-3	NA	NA	CASSQRSGNTIYF	TGTGCCAGCAGCCAGAGGAGTGGAAACACCATATATTTT
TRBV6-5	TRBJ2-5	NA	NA	CASSRGRLMGETQYF	TGTGCCAGCAGTCGGGGGAGGCTGATGGGCGAGACCCAGTACTTC
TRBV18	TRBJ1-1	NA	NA	CASSLDSYYTEAFF	TGTGCCAGCTCACTCGACAGCTACTACACTGAAGCTTTCTTT
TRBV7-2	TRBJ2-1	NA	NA	CASSLNLGNEQFF	TGTGCCAGCAGCTTAAATTTGGGAAACGAGCAGTTCTTC
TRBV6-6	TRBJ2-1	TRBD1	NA	CASSPPTGGSNNEQFF	TGTGCCAGCAGTCCCCCGACAGGGGGCTCAAACAATGAGCAGTTCTTC
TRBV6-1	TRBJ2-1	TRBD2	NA	CASSEALGRGEQFF	TGTGCCAGCAGTGAAGCGCTCGGGAGGGGTGAGCAGTTCTTC
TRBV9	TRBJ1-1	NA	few	CASSVALGRSGDTEAFF	TGTGCCAGCAGCGTAGCCCTGGGACGAAGCGGGGACACTGAAGCTTTCTTT
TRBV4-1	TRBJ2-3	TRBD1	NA	CASSRAGTGTDTQYF	TGCGCCAGCAGCCGGGCCGGGACAGGCACAGATACGCAGTATTTT
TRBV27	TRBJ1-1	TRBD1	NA	CASSLQGANPAEAFF	TGTGCCAGCAGTTTACAGGGGGCGAATCCCGCTGAAGCTTTCTTT
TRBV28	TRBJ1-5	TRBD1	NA	CASQQGYQPQHF	TGTGCCAGCCAACAGGGGTATCAGCCCCAGCATTTT
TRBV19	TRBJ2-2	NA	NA	CATATGRAGELFF	TGTGCTACCGCTACAGGGAGGGCCGGGGAGCTGTTTTTT
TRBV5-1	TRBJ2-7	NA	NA	CASSLRGVEQYF	TGCGCCAGCAGCTTGAGAGGGGTCGAGCAGTACTTC
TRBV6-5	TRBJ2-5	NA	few	CASGRSSMETQYF	TGTGCCAGCGGTCGGTCTAGCATGGAGACCCAGTACTTC
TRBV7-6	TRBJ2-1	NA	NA	CASSSVRTVYNEQFF	TGTGCCAGCAGCTCCGTCCGGACGGTCTACAATGAGCAGTTCTTC
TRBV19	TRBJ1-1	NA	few	CASSITGGGTEAFF	TGTGCCAGTAGTATAACGGGAGGGGGAACTGAAGCTTTCTTT
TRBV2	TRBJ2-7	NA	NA	CASSETRREQYF	TGTGCCAGCAGTGAAACCCGCCGCGAGCAGTACTTC